This TCR beta chain was identified in a study of CD8+ T cells in alopecia areata. Looking at the study overall: The authors scored treated patients' severity by affected scalp percentage.

Extraction and reverse transcription of RNA yielded cDNA as the sequencing template. Generated by immunoSEQ multiplex PCR, the TCRdb table keeps only in-frame clones and is missing some. Here the sample spans 200,000 to 250,000 clones, about 64% being singletons. Study results and caveats: Among the top 100, expanded CD8+ clones, as well as scalp clonality, were significantly decreased by tofacitinib. With tofacitinib ongoing, many expanded lesional clones persisted in both scalp and blood.

Notes on this clone: What it recognizes is unknown.

Treatment of the sample: oral pan-JAK inhibitor, 5-10 mg twice daily. The CDR3 consists of 16 residues. In germline, CDR1 is SGDLS, CDR2 YYNGEE. Trimming took 0 bases from V and 4 from J, leaving 16 bases between them. The clonotype was recovered from a human donor with alopecia areata. The chain recombines TRBV9 with TRBJ1-1, with D possibly matching TRBD1 (5 bases). Material: CD4+ T cells sorted from blood, obtained at week 4, from a patient treated with tofacitinib. DNA for the CDR3: TGTGCCAGCAGCGTAGGTATCGGTGGGGGGACCACTGAAGCTTTCTTT. This sequence encodes CASSVGIGGGTTEAFF.